The clone carrying this T cell receptor beta chain was counted between two and nine times. Its antigen is still unknown. This CDR3 comprises 14 residues. V lost 0 bases to trimming and J lost 7 bases, with 7 bases between them. CDR1 and CDR2 (germline): MNHEY, SMNVEV (reference sequence). Specimens obtained from alopecia areata patients comprised lesional scalp punch biopsies and peripheral blood. The data were obtained in a study of CD8+ T cells in alopecia areata. Overall study: Patients received oral tofacitinib, 5 to 10 mg twice daily, for moderate-to-severe alopecia areata. Findings and limits, study-wide: Scalp repertoires also include resident alphabeta T cells from normal skin. With patients, TCR sharing proved less clear than in mice, a difference possibly related to HLA.

As the sequencing template, cDNA was produced by extracting RNA and reverse transcribing it. Method: immunoSEQ multiplex PCR; TCRdb's copy keeps in-frame clones and lacks some. The table lists more than 110,000 clones, around 50% of them singletons. The chain has TRBV27 and TRBJ1-6; D not resolved. Material: CD4+ T cells sorted from blood, obtained at week 0. The sequence was collected from a human donor with alopecia areata. The DNA of the CDR3 is TGTGCCAGCAGTTTATCGTACAGAAATTCACCCCTCCACTTT. The encoded protein is CASSLSYRNSPLHF.